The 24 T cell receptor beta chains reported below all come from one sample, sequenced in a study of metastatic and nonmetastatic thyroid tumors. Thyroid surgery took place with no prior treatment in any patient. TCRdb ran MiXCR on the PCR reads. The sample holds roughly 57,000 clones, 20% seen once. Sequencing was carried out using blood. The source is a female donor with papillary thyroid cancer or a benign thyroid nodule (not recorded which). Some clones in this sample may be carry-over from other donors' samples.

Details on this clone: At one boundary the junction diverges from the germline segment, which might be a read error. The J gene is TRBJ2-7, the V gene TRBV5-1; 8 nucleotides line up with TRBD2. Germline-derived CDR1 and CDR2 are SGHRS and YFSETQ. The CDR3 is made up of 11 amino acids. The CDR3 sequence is CASSLSGERYF. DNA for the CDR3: TGCGCCAGCAGCCTTAGCGGGGAGCGGTACTTC.

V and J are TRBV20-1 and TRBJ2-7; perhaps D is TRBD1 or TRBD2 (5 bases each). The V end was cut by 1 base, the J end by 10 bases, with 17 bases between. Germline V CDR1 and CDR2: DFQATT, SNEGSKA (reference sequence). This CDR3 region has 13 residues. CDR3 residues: CSARGAPGRGQYF. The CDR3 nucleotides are TGCAGTGCTAGAGGGGCACCCGGCCGGGGCCAGTACTTC.

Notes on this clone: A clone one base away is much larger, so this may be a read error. The DNA for the CDR3 is TGTGCCAGCAGGGTATACACTGAAGCTTTCTTT. Residues: CASRVYTEAFF. The chain recombines TRBV2 with TRBJ1-1, with D uncertain. CDR3 length: 11 amino acids. Trimming took 6 bases from V and 3 from J, leaving 5 bases between them. From germline, CDR1 is SNHLY and CDR2 FYNNEI.

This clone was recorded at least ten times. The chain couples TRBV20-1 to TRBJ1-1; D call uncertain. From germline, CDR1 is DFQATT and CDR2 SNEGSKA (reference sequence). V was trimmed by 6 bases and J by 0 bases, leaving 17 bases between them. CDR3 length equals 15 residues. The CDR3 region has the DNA TGCAGTGCAATGGCTAATGTGGGGATGAACACTGAAGCTTTCTTT. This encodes CSAMANVGMNTEAFF.

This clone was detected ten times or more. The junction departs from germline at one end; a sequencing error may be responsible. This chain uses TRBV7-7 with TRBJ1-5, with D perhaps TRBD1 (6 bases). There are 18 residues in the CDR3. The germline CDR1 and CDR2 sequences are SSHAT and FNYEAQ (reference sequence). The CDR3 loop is CASSLDPTGHYSNQPQHF. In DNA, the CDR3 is TGTGCTAGCAGCTTAGATCCGACAGGACACTATAGCAATCAGCCCCAGCATTTT.

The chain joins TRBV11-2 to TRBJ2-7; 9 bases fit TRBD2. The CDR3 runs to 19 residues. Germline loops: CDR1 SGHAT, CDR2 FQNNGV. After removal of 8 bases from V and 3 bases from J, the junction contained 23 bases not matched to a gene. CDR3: CASCSVRWLAGRRSYEQYF. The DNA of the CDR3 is TGTGCCAGCTGCTCCGTTAGGTGGCTAGCGGGGAGAAGGAGCTACGAGCAGTACTTC.

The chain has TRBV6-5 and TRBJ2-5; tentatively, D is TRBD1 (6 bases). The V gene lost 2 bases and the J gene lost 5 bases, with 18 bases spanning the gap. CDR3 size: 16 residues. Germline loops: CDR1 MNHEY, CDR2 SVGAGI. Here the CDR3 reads CASSYLRGGHWETQYF. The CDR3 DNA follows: TGTGCCAGCAGTTACCTGCGAGGGGGTCATTGGGAGACCCAGTACTTC.

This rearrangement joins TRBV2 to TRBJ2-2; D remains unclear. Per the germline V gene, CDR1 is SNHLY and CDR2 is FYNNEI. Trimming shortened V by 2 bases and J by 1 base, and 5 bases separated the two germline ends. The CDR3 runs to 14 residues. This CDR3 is CASSEMENTGELFF. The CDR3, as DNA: TGTGCCAGCAGTGAAATGGAGAACACCGGGGAGCTGTTTTTT.

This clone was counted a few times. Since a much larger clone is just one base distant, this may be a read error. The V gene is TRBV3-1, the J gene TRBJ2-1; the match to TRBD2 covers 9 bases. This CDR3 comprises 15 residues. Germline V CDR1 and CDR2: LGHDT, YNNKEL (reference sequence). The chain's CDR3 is CSSSPGTSPRDEQFF. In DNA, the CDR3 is TGTTCCAGCAGCCCCGGGACTAGCCCGAGGGACGAGCAGTTCTTC.

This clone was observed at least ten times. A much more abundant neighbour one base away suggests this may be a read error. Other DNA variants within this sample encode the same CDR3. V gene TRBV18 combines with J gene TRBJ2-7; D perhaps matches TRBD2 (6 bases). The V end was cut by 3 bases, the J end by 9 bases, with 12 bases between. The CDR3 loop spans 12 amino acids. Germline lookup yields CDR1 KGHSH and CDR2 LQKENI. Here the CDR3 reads CASSPGTEGQYF. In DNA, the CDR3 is TGTGCCAGCTCACCCGGGACTGAAGGGCAGTACTTC. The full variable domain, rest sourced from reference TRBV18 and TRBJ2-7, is NAGVMQNPRHLVRRRGQEARLRCSPMKGHSHVYWYRQLPEEGLKFMVYLQKENIIDESGMPKERFSAEFPKEGPSILRIQQVVRGDSAAYFCASSPGTEGQYFGPGTRLTVT.

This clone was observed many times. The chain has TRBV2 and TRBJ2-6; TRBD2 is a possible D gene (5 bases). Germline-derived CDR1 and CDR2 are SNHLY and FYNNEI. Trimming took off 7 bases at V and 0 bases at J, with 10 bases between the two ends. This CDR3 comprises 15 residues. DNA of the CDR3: TGTGCCAGCACAGAGGGTCACTCTGGGGCCAACGTCCTGACTTTC. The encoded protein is CASTEGHSGANVLTF.

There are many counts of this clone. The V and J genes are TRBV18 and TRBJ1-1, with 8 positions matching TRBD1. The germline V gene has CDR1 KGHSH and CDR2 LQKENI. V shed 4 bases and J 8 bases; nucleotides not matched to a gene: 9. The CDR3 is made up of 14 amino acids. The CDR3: CASSRAPRDREAFF. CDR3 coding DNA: TGTGCCAGCTCACGAGCTCCCCGGGACAGGGAAGCTTTCTTT.

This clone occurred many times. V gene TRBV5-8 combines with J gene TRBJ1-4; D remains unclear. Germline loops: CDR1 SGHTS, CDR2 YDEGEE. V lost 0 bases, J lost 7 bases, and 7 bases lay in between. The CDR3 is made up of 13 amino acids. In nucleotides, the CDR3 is TGTGCCAGCAGCTTGGTACTGGGTGAAAAACTGTTTTTT. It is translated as CASSLVLGEKLFF.

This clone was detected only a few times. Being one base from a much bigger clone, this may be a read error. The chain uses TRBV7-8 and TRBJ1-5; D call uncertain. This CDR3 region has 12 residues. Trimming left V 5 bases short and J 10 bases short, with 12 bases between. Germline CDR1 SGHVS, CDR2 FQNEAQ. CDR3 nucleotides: TGTGCCAGCAGCCACGAAATGTACCCCCAGCATTTT. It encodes CASSHEMYPQHF.

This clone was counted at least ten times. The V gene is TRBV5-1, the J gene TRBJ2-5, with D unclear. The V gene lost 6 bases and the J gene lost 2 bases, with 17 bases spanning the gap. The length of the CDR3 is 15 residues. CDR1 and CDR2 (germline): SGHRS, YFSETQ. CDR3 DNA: TGCGCCAGCACACCCCTTGGGCAAGCGCAAGAGACCCAGTACTTC. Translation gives CASTPLGQAQETQYF.

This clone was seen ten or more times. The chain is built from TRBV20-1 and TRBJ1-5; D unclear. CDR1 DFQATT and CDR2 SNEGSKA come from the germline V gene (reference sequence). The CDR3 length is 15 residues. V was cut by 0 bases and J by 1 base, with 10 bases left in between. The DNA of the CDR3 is TGCAGTGCTAGAGACAGGACCCGAAGCAATCAGCCCCAGCATTTT. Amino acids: CSARDRTRSNQPQHF.

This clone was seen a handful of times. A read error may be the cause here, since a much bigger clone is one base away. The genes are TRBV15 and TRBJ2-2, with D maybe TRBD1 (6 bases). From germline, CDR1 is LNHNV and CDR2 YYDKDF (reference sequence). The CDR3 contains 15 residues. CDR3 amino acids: CATIRENRVGGELFF. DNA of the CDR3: TGTGCCACCATCAGAGAAAACAGGGTGGGCGGGGAGCTGTTTTTT.

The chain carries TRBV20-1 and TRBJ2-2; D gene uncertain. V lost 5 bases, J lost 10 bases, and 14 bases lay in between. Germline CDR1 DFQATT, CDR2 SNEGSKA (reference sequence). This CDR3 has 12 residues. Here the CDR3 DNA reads TGCAGTGCTCAACCGTCCGTCGAGGAGCTGTTTTTT. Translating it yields CSAQPSVEELFF.

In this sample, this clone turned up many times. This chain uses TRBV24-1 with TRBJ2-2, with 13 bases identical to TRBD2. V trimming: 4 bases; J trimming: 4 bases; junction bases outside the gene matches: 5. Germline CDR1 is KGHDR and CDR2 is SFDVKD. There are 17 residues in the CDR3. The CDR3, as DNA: TGTGCCACCAGTGACCGGACTAGCGGGAGAAGCACCGGGGAGCTGTTTTTT. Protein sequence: CATSDRTSGRSTGELFF.

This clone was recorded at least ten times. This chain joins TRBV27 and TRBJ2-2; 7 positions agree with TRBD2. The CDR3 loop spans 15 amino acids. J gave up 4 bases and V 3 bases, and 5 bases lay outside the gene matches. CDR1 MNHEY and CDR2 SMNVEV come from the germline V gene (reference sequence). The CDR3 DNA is TGTGCCAGCAGTTTGGTGGCTAGCGGCACCGGGGAGCTGTTTTTT. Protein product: CASSLVASGTGELFF.

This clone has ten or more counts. In nucleotides, the CDR3 is TGTGCCAGCAGCGTAGAGACAGTATACAATGAGCAGTTCTTC. Translated: CASSVETVYNEQFF. The chain is built from TRBV9 and TRBJ2-1; a weak D match, TRBD1 (5 bases). Germline V gives CDR1 SGDLS, CDR2 YYNGEE. The CDR3 has 14 residues. Trimming pared 0 bases from V and 4 bases from J, leaving 8 bases between.

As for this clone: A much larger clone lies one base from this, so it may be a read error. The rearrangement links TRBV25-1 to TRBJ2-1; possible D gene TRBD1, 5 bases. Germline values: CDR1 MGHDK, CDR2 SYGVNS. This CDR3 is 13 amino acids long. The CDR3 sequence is CAISIPRGDEQFF. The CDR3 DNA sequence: TGTGCCATCAGTATACCTAGGGGCGATGAGCAGTTCTTC.

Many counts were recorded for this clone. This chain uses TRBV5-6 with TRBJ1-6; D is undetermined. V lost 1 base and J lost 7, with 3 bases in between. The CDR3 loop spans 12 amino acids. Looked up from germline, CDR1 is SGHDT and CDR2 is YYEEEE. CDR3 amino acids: CASSLFNSPLHF. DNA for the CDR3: TGTGCCAGCAGCTTGTTCAATTCACCCCTCCACTTT.

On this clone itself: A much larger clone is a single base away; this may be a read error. The CDR3 coding sequence is TGTGCCAGCAGTTTCTTCGTACGGGATACGCAGTATTTT. Translating gives CASSFFVRDTQYF. The V gene is TRBV27, the J gene TRBJ2-3; D call uncertain. CDR1 and CDR2 from the germline V gene are MNHEY and SMNVEV (reference sequence). Trimming took 3 bases from V and 6 from J, leaving 10 bases between them. The CDR3 length is 13 residues.